These 10 T cell receptor beta chains originate from one sample sequenced in a study of OX40 agonist ivuxolimab in advanced cancers. Data came from immunoSEQ multiplex PCR; TCRdb stores just in-frame clones and leaves some out. This table has some 37,000 clones, 88% appearing once. The sequencing used CD4+ or CD8+ T cells sorted from blood, collected in a trial of the OX40 agonist ivuxolimab. The source of these receptors is an adult with an advanced solid tumor such as melanoma, head and neck, liver or kidney cancer.

The rearrangement links TRBV28 to TRBJ2-7; D unresolved. Germline V CDR1 and CDR2: MDHEN, SYDVKM. The CDR3 runs to 15 residues. V was clipped by 1 base and J by 0 bases, with 10 bases between them. The chain's CDR3 is CASSLFYSVSYEQYF. The CDR3 DNA reads TGTGCCAGCAGTTTATTTTACTCAGTCTCCTACGAGCAGTACTTC.

The genes are TRBV11-3 and TRBJ2-3; unclear D gene. There are 15 residues in the CDR3. With 5 bases removed from V and 4 bases from J, the gap between germline ends came to 16 bases. The V gene's germline CDR1 is SGHNT and CDR2 YENEEA. Written as DNA, the CDR3 is TGTGCCAGCAGCCGCCGTGGAGTCGATGCAGATACGCAGTATTTT. It encodes CASSRRGVDADTQYF.

The chain joins TRBV7-9 to TRBJ2-5; D gene uncertain. The germline V and J ends were trimmed by 5 bases and 1 base, with 11 bases remaining between them. The germline V gene encodes CDR1 SEHNR and CDR2 FQNEAQ (reference sequence). This CDR3 has 14 amino acids. As DNA, the CDR3 is TGTGCCAGCAGCCAAACAGAGAGCCAAGAGACCCAGTACTTC. Its translation is CASSQTESQETQYF.

This chain connects TRBV25-1 to TRBJ1-3, with 7 bases that match TRBD1. Germline CDR1 and CDR2: MGHDK and SYGVNS. The CDR3 is 14 residues long. Trimming removed 5 bases from V and 1 base from J; junction bases left unmatched: 2. This CDR3 is CASSQGGSGNTIYF. The DNA for the CDR3 is TGTGCCAGCAGTCAGGGGGGATCTGGAAACACCATATATTTT.

The V and J genes are TRBV6-5 and TRBJ2-2; D not resolved. The V end lost 2 bases, the J end lost 3 bases, and 1 base lay between the germline ends. Germline CDR1 MNHEY, CDR2 SVGAGI. The CDR3 length is 12 residues. The CDR3 loop is CASSYHTGELFF. CDR3 DNA sequence: TGTGCCAGCAGTTACCACACCGGGGAGCTGTTTTTT.

V and J are TRBV6-4 and TRBJ2-2; TRBD1 matches at 7 bases. Trimming removed 5 bases from V and 2 bases from J; junction bases left unmatched: 14. Germline lookup yields CDR1 MRHNA and CDR2 SNTAGT. The CDR3 totals 18 residues. CDR3 bases: TGTGCCAGCAGTCCCTCCGAGGGGGCGCATTTTAACACCGGGGAGCTGTTTTTT. Protein product: CASSPSEGAHFNTGELFF.

The V gene is TRBV28, the J gene TRBJ2-1; D possibly corresponds to TRBD1 (6 bases). Germline V gives CDR1 MDHEN, CDR2 SYDVKM. Trimming cost V 5 bases and J 0 bases, with 11 bases left between them. This CDR3 comprises 15 residues. CDR3 sequence: CASSGTGSSYNEQFF. CDR3 DNA: TGTGCCAGCAGTGGAACAGGGAGCTCCTACAATGAGCAGTTCTTC. The whole variable domain, filled in from reference TRBV28 and TRBJ2-1, reads DVKVTQSSRYLVKRTGEKVFLECVQDMDHENMFWYRQDPGLGLRLIYFSYDVKMKEKGDIPEGYSVSREKKERFSLILESASTNQTSMYLCASSGTGSSYNEQFFGPGTRLTVL.

CDR3 coding DNA: TGTGCCAGCTCACCACCGAGGACAGGGGGCCTCTTCTACAATGAGCAGTTCTTC. Translating it yields CASSPPRTGGLFYNEQFF. The chain is built from TRBV18 and TRBJ2-1; TRBD1 agrees at 11 bases. The J segment lost 3 bases and the V segment lost 0 bases, leaving 7 bases of the junction unmatched. The CDR3 spans 18 residues. Per the germline V gene, CDR1 is KGHSH and CDR2 is LQKENI.

J is TRBJ2-1 and V is TRBV11-1; D is possibly TRBD1 (5 bases). There are 12 residues in the CDR3. Germline V gene lookup returns CDR1 SGHAT and CDR2 FQDESV (reference sequence). With 6 bases removed from V and 6 bases from J, the gap between germline ends came to 9 bases. CDR3 in amino acids: CASSPDSNEQFF. The CDR3 DNA is TGTGCCAGCAGTCCAGACAGCAATGAGCAGTTCTTC.

This clone has only one observation. The rearrangement links TRBV28 to TRBJ2-2; D ambiguous. Trimming shortened V by 3 bases and J by 8 bases, and 19 bases separated the two germline ends. Germline V gene lookup returns CDR1 MDHEN and CDR2 SYDVKM. This CDR3 is 16 amino acids long. The CDR3 DNA follows: TGTGCCAGCAGTTTGCCCCCCCGAAAAGCAGGTGGGGAGCTGTTTTTT. As protein: CASSLPPRKAGGELFF.